What follows are 27 T cell receptor beta chains derived from one specimen sequenced in a study of T cells after yellow fever vaccination. One entry per CDR3 protein results from TCRdb running MiXCR on the 5' RACE reads. The data contain a few hundred thousand distinct CDR3 sequences, approximately 4.5% of them singletons. This material consisted of PBMCs, taken 15 days after the yellow fever booster vaccination. The receptors come from a man between 18 and 29 years old who received the YFV17D yellow fever vaccine.

This clonotype was recorded a few times. The gene calls are TRBV4-2 and TRBJ1-2, with D perhaps TRBD1 (5 bases). Germline values: CDR1 LGHNA, CDR2 YNFKEQ. The CDR3 extends over 17 amino acids. V lost 7 bases and J 0 bases, leaving 21 bases between the germline ends. Here the CDR3 reads CASTQDDDSRTNYGYTF. CDR3 in DNA: TGTGCCAGCACCCAGGACGATGACAGCCGCACTAACTATGGCTACACCTTC.

The J gene is TRBJ2-3, the V gene TRBV24-1, with unresolved D. The CDR3 is 11 amino acids. V was trimmed by 5 bases and J by 4 bases, leaving 3 bases between them. From germline, CDR1 is KGHDR and CDR2 SFDVKD. The CDR3 DNA is TGTGCCACCAGTGCGGCAGATACGCAGTATTTT. Amino acids: CATSAADTQYF.

At least ten counts were recorded for this clonotype. The rearrangement joins TRBV5-1 to TRBJ1-2, with D perhaps matching TRBD1 (6 bases). Germline V gene data show CDR1 as SGHRS and CDR2 as YFSETQ. The CDR3 sequence is 14 residues long. The germline V and J ends were trimmed by 3 bases and 1 base, with 10 bases remaining between them. As DNA, the CDR3 is TGCGCCAGCAGCTACGGACAGTTTAACTATGGCTACACCTTC. Translation gives CASSYGQFNYGYTF.

This clonotype was seen repeatedly, ten times or more. The genes are TRBV11-2 and TRBJ1-5; no reliable D call. Trimming left V 0 bases short and J 5 bases short, with 2 bases between. Germline CDR1 is SGHAT and CDR2 is FQNNGV. The CDR3 runs 12 residues. The CDR3 nucleotides are TGTGCCAGCAGCTTAGATCATCAGCCCCAGCATTTT. It translates to CASSLDHQPQHF.

Only a few counts were recorded for this clonotype. The chain couples TRBV7-8 to TRBJ2-6; possibly TRBD1 for D (5 bases). Trimming took 5 bases from V and 0 from J, leaving 20 bases between them. The length of the CDR3 is 19 residues. CDR1 SGHVS and CDR2 FQNEAQ come from the germline V gene. As DNA, the CDR3 is TGTGCCAGCAGCGTAGGCCGACAGATAGCTATCTCTGGGGCCAACGTCCTGACTTTC. It specifies CASSVGRQIAISGANVLTF.

The chain employs TRBV5-1 and TRBJ2-3; the match to TRBD2 covers 14 bases. The CDR3 runs to 18 residues. V shed 0 bases and J 2 bases; nucleotides not matched to a gene: 5. Germline lookup yields CDR1 SGHRS and CDR2 YFSETQ. This CDR3 is CASSLGLAGGPNTDTQYF. CDR3 in DNA: TGCGCCAGCAGCTTGGGACTAGCGGGGGGGCCAAACACAGATACGCAGTATTTT.

This clonotype was seen ten or more times. The chain combines TRBV7-9 with TRBJ1-1; the D gene is possibly TRBD1 (5 bases). This CDR3 is 15 amino acids long. CDR1 and CDR2 from the germline V gene are SEHNR and FQNEAQ (reference sequence). V was trimmed by 1 base and J by 0 bases, leaving 9 bases between them. The CDR3 spells CASSLVAGLNTEAFF. In DNA form, the CDR3 reads TGTGCCAGCAGCTTAGTTGCGGGGCTGAACACTGAAGCTTTCTTT.

This clonotype was recorded many times. The V and J genes are TRBV27 and TRBJ2-5, with no clear D. Per the germline V gene, CDR1 is MNHEY and CDR2 is SMNVEV (reference sequence). The CDR3 is 14 amino acids. V was pared by 3 bases and J by 5 bases, with 13 bases between. The DNA for the CDR3 is TGTGCCAGCAGTTTGAGGCGATTTGGGGAGACCCAGTACTTC. Translated: CASSLRRFGETQYF.

This clonotype has ten or more counts. This chain links TRBV29-1 with TRBJ1-1; a possible D gene is TRBD1 (5 bases). There are 12 residues in the CDR3. Germline-derived CDR1 and CDR2 are SQVTM and ANQGSEA. V was shortened by 5 bases and J by 4 bases, with 11 bases between the two germline ends. The CDR3 protein is CSVRKGITEAFF. The CDR3, as DNA: TGCAGCGTTCGAAAGGGGATCACTGAAGCTTTCTTT.

The chain uses TRBV12-3 or TRBV12-4 and TRBJ2-1; TRBD2 matches 9 bases. The CDR3 is made up of 17 amino acids. V lost 3 bases, J lost 5 bases, and 11 bases stayed unmatched. The CDR3 DNA reads TGTGCCAGCAGTTTCTCGCCGCGGGGGGGTCGCCACAATGAGCAGTTCTTC. Amino acids: CASSFSPRGGRHNEQFF.

The CDR3 DNA follows: TGTGCCATCAGCGCAGGACCGACACCCGATTCACCCCTCCACTTT. Its translation is CAISAGPTPDSPLHF. V usage is TRBV10-3 and J usage is TRBJ1-6; unclear D gene. The germline gives CDR1 ENHRY, CDR2 SYGVKD. V dropped 6 bases and J dropped 8 bases, with 17 bases sitting between them. The CDR3 length is 15 residues.

This clonotype was found a few times. The chain combines TRBV20-1 with TRBJ2-1, with 7 bases identical to TRBD1. After removal of 0 bases from V and 1 base from J, the junction contained 21 bases not matched to a gene. This CDR3 comprises 21 residues. The V gene's germline CDR1 is DFQATT and CDR2 SNEGSKA (reference sequence). DNA for the CDR3: TGCAGTGCTAGAGATCAGGGCGGTAGACAGGGATCATCGCTATCCTACAATGAGCAGTTCTTC. This translates into CSARDQGGRQGSSLSYNEQFF.

This clonotype has only a few counts. This rearrangement joins TRBV5-5 to TRBJ1-1; no definite D call. The V end lost 2 bases, the J end lost 7 bases, and 12 bases lay between the germline ends. The CDR3 totals 13 residues. Germline V gene sequence: CDR1 SGHKS, CDR2 YYEKEE (reference sequence). CDR3 sequence: CASSFGQTIEAFF. In nucleotides, the CDR3 is TGTGCCAGCAGCTTCGGTCAAACGATTGAAGCTTTCTTT. Full variable domain (rest looked up from reference TRBV5-5 and TRBJ1-1): DAGVTQSPTHLIKTRGQQVTLRCSPISGHKSVSWYQQVLGQGPQFIFQYYEKEERGRGNFPDRFSARQFPNYSSELNVNALLLGDSALYLCASSFGQTIEAFFGQGTRLTVV.

This clonotype was observed a handful of times. The V and J genes are TRBV6-2 or TRBV6-3 and TRBJ2-2; TRBD1 matches 7 bases. This CDR3 contains 15 residues. With 7 bases clipped from V and 2 bases from J, the junction kept 7 bases outside the gene matches. Germline V CDR1 and CDR2: MNHEY, SVGEGT. CDR3 in amino acids: CASNLGQLNTGELFF. DNA for the CDR3: TGTGCCAGCAACCTGGGACAGCTCAACACCGGGGAGCTGTTTTTT.

This clonotype was detected many times. This sequence joins TRBV4-2 and TRBJ1-1, with D unresolved. Germline lookup yields CDR1 LGHNA and CDR2 YNFKEQ. The CDR3 totals 15 residues. Trimming took 0 bases from V and 0 from J, leaving 8 bases between them. For the CDR3, the DNA is TGTGCCAGCAGCCAAGAAGGTACCCTGAACACTGAAGCTTTCTTT. It specifies CASSQEGTLNTEAFF.

V is TRBV5-4 and J is TRBJ1-1; D unresolved. This CDR3 is 12 amino acids long. V lost 0 bases and J 7 bases, leaving 7 bases between the germline ends. Germline CDR1 is SGHNT and CDR2 is YYREEE (reference sequence). The CDR3 sequence: CASSLVADEAFF. As DNA, the CDR3 is TGTGCCAGCAGCTTGGTGGCGGATGAAGCTTTCTTT.

The genes are TRBV7-8 and TRBJ2-7; 9 nucleotides match TRBD1. The CDR3 totals 13 residues. The ends lost 5 bases at V and 6 bases at J; junction bases unmatched: 5. Germline loops: CDR1 SGHVS, CDR2 FQNEAQ. The CDR3 spells CASSPGTGIEQYV. The CDR3, as DNA: TGTGCCAGCAGCCCCGGGACAGGGATCGAGCAGTACGTC.

Ten or more counts support this clonotype. This chain joins TRBV7-2 and TRBJ1-3; D is undetermined. The germline V and J ends were trimmed by 1 base and 4 bases, with 8 bases remaining between them. The CDR3 has 14 amino acids. CDR1 and CDR2 from the germline V gene are SGHTA and FQGNSA. Written as DNA, the CDR3 is TGTGCCAGCAGCTTAGGATCTGCGGGAAACACCATATATTTT. It yields the protein CASSLGSAGNTIYF.

V is TRBV11-1 and J is TRBJ2-7, with D possibly TRBD2 on 6 matching bases. In germline, CDR1 is SGHAT, CDR2 FQDESV (reference sequence). Trimming cost V 5 bases and J 7 bases, with 15 bases left between them. This CDR3 region has 13 residues. CDR3 DNA: TGTGCCAGCAGCGTCGAGCTGGGGAGGGAGCAGTACTTC. This translates into CASSVELGREQYF.

This clonotype was recorded many times. V gene TRBV7-8 combines with J gene TRBJ2-5; possible D gene TRBD2, 5 bases. Germline V CDR1 and CDR2: SGHVS, FQNEAQ. Trimming removed 5 bases at V and 5 bases at J, with 12 bases between. The CDR3 is 13 amino acids. The CDR3 sequence is CASSHIGGETQYF. The DNA for the CDR3 is TGTGCCAGCAGCCATATAGGCGGGGAGACCCAGTACTTC. The full variable domain, its missing parts supplied by reference TRBV7-8 and TRBJ2-5, is GAGVSQSPRYKVAKRGQDVALRCDPISGHVSLFWYQQALGQGPEFLTYFQNEAQLDKSGLPSDRFFAERPEGSVSTLKIQRTQQEDSAVYLCASSHIGGETQYFGPGTRLLVL.

This chain connects TRBV20-1 to TRBJ2-7; no definite D call. V shed 1 base and J shed 0 bases, with 22 bases lying between them. Germline V gene data show CDR1 as DFQATT and CDR2 as SNEGSKA (reference sequence). The CDR3 consists of 18 residues. CDR3 loop: CSARADGGPRISSYEQYF. The CDR3 bases are TGCAGTGCTAGAGCCGATGGTGGCCCGCGAATTAGCTCCTACGAGCAGTACTTC.

The chain carries TRBV7-9 and TRBJ2-2; D is unresolved. The CDR3 spans 15 residues. V was trimmed by 5 bases and J by 4 bases, leaving 14 bases between them. Germline values: CDR1 SEHNR, CDR2 FQNEAQ (reference sequence). CDR3 bases: TGTGCCAGCAGCAATATGGGAACAGCCACCGGGGAGCTGTTTTTT. Translated: CASSNMGTATGELFF.

This clonotype was observed many times. The chain recombines TRBV6-6 with TRBJ1-1; D is undetermined. V was shortened by 2 bases and J by 6 bases, with 16 bases between the two germline ends. CDR1 MNHNY and CDR2 SVGAGI come from the germline V gene (reference sequence). The CDR3 loop spans 15 amino acids. The CDR3 spells CASSYPRVYVAEAFF. CDR3 nucleotide sequence: TGTGCCAGCAGTTACCCACGAGTCTACGTAGCTGAAGCTTTCTTT.

The chain carries TRBV28 and TRBJ2-3; 11 bases are a match to TRBD2. J lost 1 base, V lost 3 bases, and 6 bases had no gene match. The germline V gene encodes CDR1 MDHEN and CDR2 SYDVKM. The CDR3 sequence is 17 residues long. CDR3 region: CASSFGSGGGGTDTQYF. In nucleotides, the CDR3 is TGTGCCAGCAGTTTCGGTAGCGGGGGGGGCGGCACAGATACGCAGTATTTT.

This sequence joins TRBV28 and TRBJ1-6; the D is unclear. CDR1 and CDR2 (germline): MDHEN, SYDVKM. The CDR3 covers 12 residues. CDR3 sequence (DNA): TGTGCAAGCTCTAAGCTTAATTCACCCCTCCACTTT. Translated: CASSKLNSPLHF.

The chain carries TRBV5-5 and TRBJ1-2; D uncertain. CDR1 and CDR2 from the germline V gene are SGHKS and YYEKEE (reference sequence). V lost 4 bases, J lost 4 bases, and 20 bases lay in between. The CDR3 covers 16 residues. The CDR3 is CASSRAGEPGPYGYTF. DNA for the CDR3: TGTGCCAGCAGCCGGGCGGGCGAACCCGGACCCTATGGCTACACCTTC.

This chain joins TRBV6-6 and TRBJ1-1; D remains ambiguous. The V gene's germline CDR1 is MNHNY and CDR2 SVGAGI (reference sequence). The CDR3 sequence is 12 residues long. V was cut by 8 bases and J by 1 base, with 8 bases left in between. For the CDR3, the DNA is TGTGCCAGCGGTTTGCGGAACACTGAAGCTTTCTTT. This gives the protein CASGLRNTEAFF.